This TCR beta chain was identified during a study of T-cell reconstitution after alpha-beta-depleted transplantation in children. This CDR3 has 15 amino acids. Trimming cost V 6 bases and J 3 bases; bases outside gene matches: 5. Germline loops: CDR1 SGHTA, CDR2 FQGNSA. This clonotype was observed a few times. A library of TCRbeta sequences, prepared with unique molecular identifiers, was generated. Each CDR3 protein is one row after TCRdb ran MiXCR on the PCR reads. The table has about 610,000 distinct CDR3 sequences, over 9.5% seen once. This chain uses TRBV7-2 with TRBJ2-1; 10 bases fit TRBD1. The sequence derives from a human donor who donated a stem cell graft to a child with acute myeloid leukemia. The source material was PBMCs from the stem cell graft donor, sampled from the stem cell graft. CDR3 DNA sequence: TGTGCCAGCAGACCGGGACAGGGGAACTACAATGAGCAGTTCTTC. Amino acids: CASRPGQGNYNEQFF.